Below are 21 T cell receptor beta chains sequenced from a single sample in a study of CD8+CD57+ T cells in acquired aplastic anemia. Genomic DNA was employed as the template in profiling TCR beta VDJ and CDR3. TCRdb reanalysed the reads using MiXCR and keeps one entry per CDR3 protein. Here the sample spans under 200,000 distinct CDR3 sequences, 48% being singletons. By flow cytometry, patients selected for sequencing had shown an expansion of CD8+CD57+ cells. The sequencing input was sorted CD4+, CD8+, or CD8+CD57+ T cells (not recorded which) from PBMCs. The source of these receptors is a human donor with aplastic anemia.

V and J are TRBV6-1 and TRBJ1-6; D is unresolved. The germline V gene has CDR1 MNHNS and CDR2 SASEGT. The V gene lost 1 base and the J gene lost 0 bases, with 10 bases spanning the gap. The CDR3 has 17 amino acids. For the CDR3, the DNA is TGTGCCAGCAGTGAAGTGGGCGGGAGCTCCTATAATTCACCCCTCCACTTT. This gives the protein CASSEVGGSSYNSPLHF.

A word on this clonotype: A much larger clone is a single base away; this may be a read error. The chain links TRBV6-1 to TRBJ2-2; D may be TRBD2 (5 bases). The CDR3 is 12 amino acids. CDR1 and CDR2 from the germline V gene are MNHNS and SASEGT. The CDR3 protein is CASSRMTGELSF. The CDR3, as DNA: TGTGCCAGCAGTCGGATGACCGGGGAGCTGTCTTTT.

This chain joins TRBV2 and TRBJ1-5; D call uncertain. Trimming pared 2 bases from V and 2 bases from J, leaving 7 bases between. CDR1 is SNHLY, CDR2 FYNNEI, per germline. The CDR3 has 14 residues. The CDR3 nucleotides read TGTGCCAGCAGTGAACAGCCCGGCAATCAGCCCCAGCATTTT. Translating it yields CASSEQPGNQPQHF.

The rearrangement uses TRBV10-1 and TRBJ2-7; D possibly corresponds to TRBD1 (6 bases). This CDR3 spans 14 amino acids. CDR1 WNHNN and CDR2 SYGVQD come from the germline V gene (reference sequence). V lost 5 bases and J 3 bases, leaving 14 bases between the germline ends. The CDR3 nucleotides read TGCGCCAGCAGTCCGACCGGGACACGCTACGAGCAGTACTTC. It translates to CASSPTGTRYEQYF.

This clonotype was observed a handful of times. This chain joins TRBV19 and TRBJ1-2; D gene ambiguous. The germline CDR1 and CDR2 sequences are LNHDA and SQIVND (reference sequence). Trimming removed 2 bases from V and 6 bases from J, with 13 bases in between. CDR3 length: 14 amino acids. CDR3: CASSISWERHGYTF. The CDR3 bases are TGTGCCAGTAGTATAAGCTGGGAGAGGCATGGCTACACCTTC.

The chain couples TRBV5-1 to TRBJ2-3; TRBD1 aligns across 10 bases. The V and J ends lost 5 bases and 2 bases, in that order; junction bases with no gene match: 2. Germline lookup yields CDR1 SGHRS and CDR2 YFSETQ. This CDR3 has 14 amino acids. For the CDR3, the DNA is TGCGCCAGCAGGACAGGGGGCTTCACAGATACGCAGTATTTT. This sequence encodes CASRTGGFTDTQYF. Full variable domain (missing parts from reference TRBV5-1 and TRBJ2-3): KAGVTQTPRYLIKTRGQQVTLSCSPISGHRSVSWYQQTPGQGLQFLFEYFSETQRNKGNFPGRFSGRQFSNSRSEMNVSTLELGDSALYLCASRTGGFTDTQYFGPGTRLTVL.

Many counts were recorded for this clonotype. The gene calls are TRBV30 and TRBJ2-5, with 7 nucleotides matching TRBD2. CDR3 size: 13 residues. Germline V gene sequence: CDR1 GTSNPN, CDR2 SVGIG (reference sequence). Trimming took 2 bases from V and 2 from J; bases not matched to a gene: 2. This CDR3 is CAWSRSGQETQYF. In DNA, the CDR3 is TGTGCCTGGAGTCGTAGCGGGCAAGAGACCCAGTACTTC.

The rearrangement links TRBV25-1 to TRBJ2-4; 11 nucleotides match TRBD2. Germline V gene data show CDR1 as MGHDK and CDR2 as SYGVNS. V lost 3 bases to trimming and J lost 7 bases; unmatched junction nucleotides: 8. The CDR3 sequence is 16 residues long. CDR3 sequence: CASSDPTSGVGNIQYF. CDR3 bases: TGTGCCAGCAGTGATCCGACTAGCGGGGTGGGGAACATTCAGTACTTC.

This clonotype appeared many times. The chain combines TRBV4-1 with TRBJ2-5; D is tentatively TRBD1 or TRBD2 (5 bases each). The CDR3 has 16 amino acids. Per germline, CDR1 MGHRA and CDR2 YSYEKL. V dropped 1 base and J dropped 4 bases, with 16 bases sitting between them. CDR3 in amino acids: CASSQGGSRVGETQYF. As DNA, the CDR3 is TGCGCCAGCAGCCAAGGGGGGTCTAGGGTCGGAGAGACCCAGTACTTC.

V usage is TRBV10-3 and J usage is TRBJ2-3, with D perhaps TRBD2 (5 bases). The germline V gene has CDR1 ENHRY and CDR2 SYGVKD. The CDR3 spans 17 residues. V was cut by 10 bases and J by 8 bases, with 31 bases left in between. CDR3 amino acids: CATATASSPSAGGTQYF. CDR3 DNA: TGTGCCACCGCCACTGCCAGTAGCCCGAGCGCGGGCGGTACGCAGTATTTT.

The chain combines TRBV20-1 with TRBJ2-5, with 9 positions matching TRBD2. Germline V gene lookup returns CDR1 DFQATT and CDR2 SNEGSKA (reference sequence). Trimming took 2 bases from V and 1 from J; bases not matched to a gene: 8. The CDR3 runs to 16 residues. The CDR3 sequence is CSARSWASGIQETQYF. In DNA, the CDR3 is TGCAGTGCTAGAAGTTGGGCTAGCGGGATCCAAGAGACCCAGTACTTC.

The chain employs TRBV6-1 and TRBJ2-7; the D is unclear. V dropped 8 bases and J dropped 4 bases, with 12 bases sitting between them. This CDR3 region has 12 residues. Germline CDR1 is MNHNS and CDR2 is SASEGT. CDR3 sequence (DNA): TGTGCCAGCCGAGGTGTGTATTACGAGCAGTACTTC. As protein: CASRGVYYEQYF.

The J gene is TRBJ1-1, the V gene TRBV29-1, with no clear D. Trimming cost V 8 bases and J 1 base, with 14 bases left between them. CDR1 SQVTM and CDR2 ANQGSEA come from the germline V gene. The length of the CDR3 is 13 residues. CDR3 coding DNA: TGCAGCAGAGCAGCCACTTCGAACACTGAAGCTTTCTTT. Protein sequence: CSRAATSNTEAFF.

The chain employs TRBV19 and TRBJ2-7, with D perhaps given as TRBD1 or TRBD2 (5 bases each). This CDR3 is built from 14 residues. The germline gives CDR1 LNHDA, CDR2 SQIVND (reference sequence). Trimming stripped 10 bases from V and 2 bases from J, with 18 bases between. The CDR3 protein is CATSQRDGAYEQYF. CDR3 DNA: TGTGCCACCAGCCAACGGGACGGAGCCTACGAGCAGTACTTC.

This clonotype was recorded only once. This rearrangement joins TRBV2 to TRBJ1-6, with D hard to call. V was pared by 7 bases and J by 6 bases, with 13 bases between. This CDR3 comprises 14 residues. Germline V lookup: CDR1 SNHLY, CDR2 FYNNEI. As DNA, the CDR3 is TGTGCCAGCAAGGGAGGGCAGGTTAATTCACCCCTCCACTTT. Amino acids: CASKGGQVNSPLHF.

This clonotype was picked up a small number of times. Just one base apart from a much larger clone, this may be a read error. CDR3 amino acids: CASSLFASTEALF. The CDR3 DNA reads TGCGCCAGCAGCTTGTTTGCGAGCACTGAAGCTCTCTTT. The chain links TRBV5-1 to TRBJ1-1; D ambiguous. This CDR3 is 13 amino acids long. Germline values: CDR1 SGHRS, CDR2 YFSETQ.

V is TRBV19 and J is TRBJ2-1; unclear D gene. Germline CDR1 is LNHDA and CDR2 is SQIVND (reference sequence). The CDR3 totals 13 residues. The V and J ends lost 0 bases and 4 bases respectively, with 4 bases between them. CDR3 residues: CASSIDIYNEQFF. CDR3 DNA sequence: TGTGCCAGTAGTATAGATATTTACAATGAGCAGTTCTTC. The full variable domain, rest sourced from reference TRBV19 and TRBJ2-1, is DGGITQSPKYLFRKEGQNVTLSCEQNLNHDAMYWYRQDPGQGLRLIYYSQIVNDFQKGDIAEGYSVSREKKESFPLTVTSAQKNPTAFYLCASSIDIYNEQFFGPGTRLTVL.

The chain employs TRBV9 and TRBJ2-6; maybe TRBD2 (5 bases). This CDR3 contains 16 residues. The germline V gene encodes CDR1 SGDLS and CDR2 YYNGEE. Trimming removed 3 bases at V and 4 bases at J, with 14 bases between. The CDR3 nucleotides read TGTGCCAGCAGCGGAAGAGGGCAGGCGGGGGCCAACGTCCTGACTTTC. Residues: CASSGRGQAGANVLTF.

The V and J genes are TRBV7-9 and TRBJ2-7; a weak D match, TRBD2 (6 bases). V lost 1 base and J lost 5, with 12 bases in between. The germline V gene encodes CDR1 SEHNR and CDR2 FQNEAQ (reference sequence). The CDR3 totals 14 residues. In DNA, the CDR3 is TGTGCCAGCAGCTTAGTCGGGGGAGATGACGAGCAGTACGTC. It yields the protein CASSLVGGDDEQYV.

V gene TRBV20-1 combines with J gene TRBJ2-7, with 7 bases fitting TRBD1. CDR1 DFQATT and CDR2 SNEGSKA come from the germline V gene (reference sequence). The CDR3 loop spans 14 amino acids. Losses at the gene ends were 0 bases for V and 7 bases for J; bases not matched to a gene: 9. The CDR3 bases are TGCAGTGCTAGAGATGCTGACAGGGCCGGAGAGCAGTACTTC. Residues: CSARDADRAGEQYF.

Concerning this clonotype: This is likely a read error, given that the CDR3 carries no conserved phenylalanine or tryptophan at its end. The V and J genes are TRBV29-1 and TRBJ1-3, with 7 nucleotides matching TRBD1. Trimming took 6 bases from V and 2 from J; bases not matched to a gene: 7. The length of the CDR3 is 14 residues. Germline CDR1 SQVTM, CDR2 ANQGSEA. This chain's CDR3 is CSVGDRVPGNTIYL. The DNA of the CDR3 is TGCAGCGTCGGCGACAGGGTTCCTGGAAACACCATATATCTT.